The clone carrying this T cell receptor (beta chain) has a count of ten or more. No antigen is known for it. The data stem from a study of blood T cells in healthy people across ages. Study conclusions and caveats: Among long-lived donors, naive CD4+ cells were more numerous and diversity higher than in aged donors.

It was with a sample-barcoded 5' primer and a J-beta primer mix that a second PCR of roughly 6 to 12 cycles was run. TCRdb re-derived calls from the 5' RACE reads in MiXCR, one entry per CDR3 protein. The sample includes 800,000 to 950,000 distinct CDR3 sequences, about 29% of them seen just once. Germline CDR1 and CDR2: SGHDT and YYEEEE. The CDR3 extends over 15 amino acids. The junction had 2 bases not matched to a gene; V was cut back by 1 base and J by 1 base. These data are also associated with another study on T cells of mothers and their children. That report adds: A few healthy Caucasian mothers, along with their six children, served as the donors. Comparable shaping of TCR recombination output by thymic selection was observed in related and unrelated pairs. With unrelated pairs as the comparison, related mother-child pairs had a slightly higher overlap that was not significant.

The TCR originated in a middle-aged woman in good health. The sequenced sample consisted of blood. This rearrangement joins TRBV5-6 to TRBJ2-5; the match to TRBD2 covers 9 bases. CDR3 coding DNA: TGTGCCAGCAGCTTGCGAGCGGGGGGCCAAGAGACCCAGTACTTC. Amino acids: CASSLRAGGQETQYF.